Below are 4 T cell receptor beta chains sequenced from a single sample in a study of OX40 agonist ivuxolimab in advanced cancers. The assay was immunoSEQ multiplex PCR, and TCRdb's table has in-frame clones only and misses some. Of roughly 93,000 clones listed, approximately 80% are singletons. The sequenced sample was CD4+ or CD8+ T cells sorted from blood, obtained in a trial of the OX40 agonist ivuxolimab. The receptors were gathered from an adult with an advanced solid tumor such as melanoma, head and neck, liver or kidney cancer.

The gene calls are TRBV4-1 and TRBJ2-5; D remains ambiguous. Germline-derived CDR1 and CDR2 are MGHRA and YSYEKL. Trimming took 0 bases from V and 5 from J, leaving 10 bases between them. The CDR3 length is 14 residues. The CDR3 nucleotides are TGCGCCAGCAGCCAAGACGGCACCTCGGAGACCCAGTACTTC. It yields the protein CASSQDGTSETQYF.

The V call is TRBV5-1, the J call TRBJ2-3; TRBD2 matches 9 bases. The V segment lost 4 bases and the J segment 0 bases; nucleotides outside the gene matches: 0. In germline, CDR1 is SGHRS, CDR2 YFSETQ. The CDR3 runs 14 residues. Here the CDR3 reads CASSTSGSTDTQYF. The CDR3 DNA reads as TGCGCCAGCAGCACTAGCGGGAGCACAGATACGCAGTATTTT.

This clone was seen just once. The chain is built from TRBV6-1 and TRBJ2-4; D remains unclear. The V end lost 3 bases, the J end lost 4 bases, and 7 bases lay between the germline ends. Germline CDR1 and CDR2: MNHNS and SASEGT. The CDR3 runs to 13 residues. The CDR3 loop reads CASSEVQKNIQYF. For the CDR3, the DNA is TGTGCCAGCAGTGAGGTGCAGAAAAACATTCAGTACTTC.

The CDR3 sequence is CASSYRGDNSPLHF. DNA for the CDR3: TGTGCCAGCAGTTACAGAGGGGACAATTCACCCCTCCACTTT. The chain joins TRBV6-6 to TRBJ1-6; possibly TRBD1 for D (5 bases). The CDR3 length is 14 residues. Germline loops: CDR1 MNHNY, CDR2 SVGAGI (reference sequence). The V end was cut by 2 bases, the J end by 7 bases, with 9 bases between.